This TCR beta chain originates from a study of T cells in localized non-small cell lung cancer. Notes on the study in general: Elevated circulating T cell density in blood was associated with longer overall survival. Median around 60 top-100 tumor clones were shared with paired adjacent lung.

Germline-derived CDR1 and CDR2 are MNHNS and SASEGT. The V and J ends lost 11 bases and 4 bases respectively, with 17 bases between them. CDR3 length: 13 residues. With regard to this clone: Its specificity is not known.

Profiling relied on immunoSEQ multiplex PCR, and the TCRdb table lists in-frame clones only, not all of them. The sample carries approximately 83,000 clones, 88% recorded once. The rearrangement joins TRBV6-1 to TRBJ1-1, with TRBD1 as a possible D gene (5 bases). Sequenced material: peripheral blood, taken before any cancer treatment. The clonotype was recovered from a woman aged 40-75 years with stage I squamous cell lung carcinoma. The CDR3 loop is CACLQGLFTEAFF. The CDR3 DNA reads TGTGCCTGCCTGCAGGGATTATTCACTGAAGCTTTCTTT.